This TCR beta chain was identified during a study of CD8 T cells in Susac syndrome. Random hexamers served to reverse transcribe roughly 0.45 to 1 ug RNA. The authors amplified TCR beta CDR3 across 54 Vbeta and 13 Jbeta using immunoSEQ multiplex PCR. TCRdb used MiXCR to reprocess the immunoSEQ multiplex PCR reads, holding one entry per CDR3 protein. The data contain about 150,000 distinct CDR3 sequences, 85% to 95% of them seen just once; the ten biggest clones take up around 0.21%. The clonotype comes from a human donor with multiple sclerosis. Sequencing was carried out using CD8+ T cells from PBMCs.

The CDR3 bases are TGTGCCAGCACCGGCAATTGGGGGACCCAGTACTTC. The encoded protein is CASTGNWGTQYF. This chain joins TRBV7-9 and TRBJ2-5; D remains unclear. V was shortened by 7 bases and J by 7 bases, with 13 bases between the two germline ends. The CDR3 has 12 amino acids. CDR1 and CDR2 (germline): SEHNR, FQNEAQ (reference sequence).